This T cell receptor beta chain appears in the sequencing data of a study of shared clonotypes between healthy human individuals. Trimming took off 0 bases at V and 1 base at J, with 10 bases between the two ends. Germline values: CDR1 ENHRY, CDR2 SYGVKD. The CDR3 is made up of 15 amino acids. The naive CD8 fraction comprised CD45RO-negative cells positively selected for CCR7 and excluded terminally differentiated effector memory CD45RA+ cells. The repertoire was sequenced with immunoSEQ multiplex PCR; TCRdb's copy has only in-frame clones and lacks some. Of over 2 million clones listed, about 94% were seen once; the top ten hold around 1.1%. General study findings and limits: Non-shared clonotypes displayed generation probabilities falling below those of clonotypes present in all four donors.

Details on this clone: Its matching antigen is unknown.

The receptor's source is a man aged 18 to 30 in good health. The source material was naive CD8+ T cells sorted from blood. The rearrangement joins TRBV10-3 to TRBJ2-7; D remains unclear. The CDR3: CAISESEEISYEQYF. The CDR3 region has the DNA TGTGCCATCAGTGAGTCGGAAGAAATTTCCTACGAGCAGTACTTC.